The 8 T cell receptor beta chains given below trace back to one sample, sequenced in a study of shared clonotypes between healthy human individuals. Measured with immunoSEQ multiplex PCR; TCRdb has only the in-frame clones, and not every one. The sample has approximately 350,000 clones, approximately 79% seen once. Sequenced sample: memory CD4+ T cells sorted from blood. Sample subset: CD45RA-negative fraction. These receptors were collected from a man between 25 and 39 years old in good health.

V and J are TRBV27 and TRBJ2-3; D is perhaps TRBD1 or TRBD2 (7 bases each). The CDR3 length is 14 residues. The ends were cut back, 8 bases at V and 2 bases at J, with 14 bases in the middle. Germline CDR1 MNHEY, CDR2 SMNVEV (reference sequence). CDR3 nucleotide sequence: TGTGCCAGCTACAGGGGAGGGGACACAGATACGCAGTATTTT. Translation gives CASYRGGDTDTQYF.

This chain links TRBV28 with TRBJ1-2, with a possible D match to TRBD1 (6 bases). The CDR3 totals 16 residues. The germline V gene encodes CDR1 MDHEN and CDR2 SYDVKM. V dropped 2 bases and J dropped 4 bases, with 17 bases sitting between them. The CDR3 protein is CASSLVGRGSLYGYTF. DNA of the CDR3: TGTGCCAGCAGTTTAGTGGGCAGGGGATCACTCTATGGCTACACCTTC.

In its sample, this clone was seen once. The chain links TRBV21-1 to TRBJ2-2; TRBD1, as called in the table, went unchecked against the DNA. TRBV21-1 is annotated as a pseudogene. CDR3 size: 16 residues. In DNA form, the CDR3 reads TGTGCCAGCAGCTCCAGACCGGGACAGGGGTCCGGGGAGCTGTTTTTT. Its translation: CASSSRPGQGSGELFF.

This clone was counted a single time. V and J are TRBV6-5 and TRBJ2-3; no firm D call. The CDR3 runs to 12 residues. Per germline, CDR1 MNHEY and CDR2 SVGAGI. V lost 2 bases, J lost 5 bases, and 5 bases lay in between. The CDR3 here is CASSYGLDTQYF. CDR3 DNA: TGTGCCAGCAGTTACGGGTTAGATACGCAGTATTTT.

This rearrangement joins TRBV30 to TRBJ1-3, with unresolved D. The germline V and J ends were trimmed by 3 bases and 0 bases, with 15 bases remaining between them. The germline gives CDR1 GTSNPN, CDR2 SVGIG (reference sequence). The length of the CDR3 is 16 residues. This CDR3 is CAWRTRGGRSGNTIYF. The CDR3 nucleotides read TGTGCCTGGAGGACCCGTGGAGGGCGCTCTGGAAACACCATATATTTT.

A single count supports this clone. V and J are TRBV5-1 and TRBJ2-1; 10 nucleotides match TRBD2. V lost 1 base to trimming and J lost 7 bases; unmatched junction nucleotides: 14. Germline-derived CDR1 and CDR2 are SGHRS and YFSETQ. The CDR3 extends over 18 amino acids. The CDR3 sequence is CASSLWVAGGLLGNEQFF. CDR3 DNA: TGCGCCAGCAGCTTGTGGGTAGCGGGAGGCCTTCTGGGGAATGAGCAGTTCTTC.

There are many counts of this clone. V is TRBV2 and J is TRBJ1-3, with D tentatively TRBD1 (5 bases). The germline V gene has CDR1 SNHLY and CDR2 FYNNEI. The CDR3 spans 16 residues. With 6 bases removed from V and 0 bases from J, the gap between germline ends came to 15 bases. The CDR3 protein is CASRVGTAISGNTIYF. CDR3 DNA sequence: TGTGCCAGCAGGGTTGGGACGGCCATCTCTGGAAACACCATATATTTT.

This clone was counted only a few times. The chain couples TRBV28 to TRBJ2-7; weak D call: TRBD1 (6 bases). The germline CDR1 and CDR2 sequences are MDHEN and SYDVKM. The CDR3 consists of 12 residues. Deletions cut 8 bases from V and 6 bases from J, with 14 bases between. The CDR3: CASPDSRGEQYF. The CDR3 nucleotides are TGTGCCAGCCCTGATTCCAGGGGCGAGCAGTACTTC.